Below, 13 T cell receptor beta chains from the same sample are listed, as sequenced in a study of CD8 T cells in ankylosing spondylitis. TCRdb analysed the 5' RACE reads with MiXCR anew, one entry per CDR3 protein. The data contain 300,000 to 350,000 distinct CDR3 sequences, roughly 15% of them singletons. The sample consisted of blood, either unsorted or a sorted T cell fraction (not recorded which). All receptors come from a male donor with ankylosing spondylitis or in good health (not recorded which).

In its sample, this clonotype was seen a few times. The chain employs TRBV5-1 and TRBJ1-6; D is unresolved. The CDR3 has 16 amino acids. The ends were cut back, 0 bases at V and 2 bases at J, with 9 bases in the middle. Germline V gene sequence: CDR1 SGHRS, CDR2 YFSETQ. CDR3 DNA: TGCGCCAGCAGCTTGGAAGGCCCCACCTATAATTCACCCCTCCACTTT. This codes for CASSLEGPTYNSPLHF.

CDR3 DNA sequence: TGTGCCAGCAGCTTGGTTCAGGGAACGGGAGAAGCTTTCTTT. As protein: CASSLVQGTGEAFF. V usage is TRBV5-8 and J usage is TRBJ1-1; a possible D gene is TRBD1 (5 bases). CDR1 and CDR2 from the germline V gene are SGHTS and YDEGEE. The CDR3 is 14 residues long. The V gene lost 0 bases and the J gene lost 8 bases, with 14 bases spanning the gap.

This clonotype was seen repeatedly, ten times or more. In DNA, the CDR3 is TGCGCCACCACCCGCGGCGGGGGGAGTAATGAGCAGTTCTTC. Translating it yields CATTRGGGSNEQFF. The rearrangement uses TRBV5-1 and TRBJ2-1, with TRBD2 matching over 8 bases. Germline V gene data show CDR1 as SGHRS and CDR2 as YFSETQ. This CDR3 spans 14 amino acids. Unmatched junction bases numbered 12, after V lost 9 bases and J lost 7 bases.

The sample holds a few counts of this clonotype. V and J are TRBV9 and TRBJ1-2; possibly TRBD1 for D (5 bases). Trimming cost V 4 bases and J 2 bases, with 18 bases left between them. Per germline, CDR1 SGDLS and CDR2 YYNGEE. CDR3 size: 16 residues. The CDR3 nucleotides read TGTGCCAGCAGCCGGTTCCAGGGAGGGGCCAACTATGGCTACACCTTC. It translates to CASSRFQGGANYGYTF. The whole variable domain, remainder taken from reference TRBV9 and TRBJ1-2, is DSGVTQTPKHLITATGQRVTLRCSPRSGDLSVYWYQQSLDQGLQFLIQYYNGEERAKGNILERFSAQQFPDLHSELNLSSLELGDSALYFCASSRFQGGANYGYTFGSGTRLTVV.

V gene TRBV20-1 combines with J gene TRBJ2-1, with D possibly matching TRBD2 (7 bases). The V end was cut by 3 bases, the J end by 4 bases, with 10 bases between. This CDR3 is 13 amino acids long. Germline V gene lookup returns CDR1 DFQATT and CDR2 SNEGSKA (reference sequence). The CDR3 sequence: CSASGGPYNEQFF. In nucleotides, the CDR3 is TGCAGTGCTAGCGGGGGGCCATACAATGAGCAGTTCTTC.

This clonotype has a count of ten or more. The CDR3 nucleotides are TGTGCCAGCAGTCCGCCGGGACCAGGGAACATTCAGTACTTC. It is translated as CASSPPGPGNIQYF. The J gene is TRBJ2-4, the V gene TRBV12-3 or TRBV12-4; D may match TRBD1 or TRBD2 (5 bases each). V was clipped by 5 bases and J by 7 bases, with 15 bases between them. The CDR3 loop spans 14 amino acids.

This clonotype was counted a few times. The gene calls are TRBV7-8 and TRBJ2-2, with D tentatively TRBD1 (5 bases). V lost 1 base, J lost 5 bases, and 11 bases lay in between. Per the germline V gene, CDR1 is SGHVS and CDR2 is FQNEAQ. The CDR3 has 15 residues. The CDR3 loop is CASSLETARTGELFF. In DNA, the CDR3 is TGTGCCAGCAGCTTAGAGACAGCAAGAACCGGGGAGCTGTTTTTT.

The chain couples TRBV20-1 to TRBJ2-5; 7 bases fit TRBD2. Trimming took 7 bases from V and 4 from J; bases not matched to a gene: 9. CDR3 length: 13 amino acids. Per germline, CDR1 DFQATT and CDR2 SNEGSKA (reference sequence). The CDR3 DNA is TGCAGTGTTCAGCGGGGATGGAGAGAGACCCAGTACTTC. Amino acid sequence: CSVQRGWRETQYF.

The V gene is TRBV20-1, the J gene TRBJ2-1; 9 bases line up with TRBD2. V lost 0 bases to trimming and J lost 7 bases; unmatched junction nucleotides: 10. Germline lookup yields CDR1 DFQATT and CDR2 SNEGSKA (reference sequence). There are 16 residues in the CDR3. The CDR3 reads CSARDQGSGRLNEQFF. The CDR3 DNA is TGCAGTGCTAGAGATCAGGGTAGCGGGAGATTAAATGAGCAGTTCTTC.

This clonotype was seen a handful of times. The chain links TRBV7-8 to TRBJ2-3; possible D gene TRBD1, 5 bases. V was pared by 1 base and J by 5 bases, with 13 bases between. Looked up from germline, CDR1 is SGHVS and CDR2 is FQNEAQ. The length of the CDR3 is 15 residues. The CDR3: CASSLDRGLVDTQYF. CDR3 DNA: TGTGCCAGCAGCTTAGATAGGGGTTTAGTAGATACGCAGTATTTT.

The chain has TRBV3-1 and TRBJ2-1; D is uncertain. Per germline, CDR1 LGHDT and CDR2 YNNKEL (reference sequence). The CDR3 totals 16 residues. Between the trimmed V and J ends, which lost 0 bases and 7 bases, there was a span of 16 bases. CDR3 nucleotides: TGTGCCAGCAGCCAAGATCCCCAGACCCTTGGGAATGAGCAGTTCTTC. This gives the protein CASSQDPQTLGNEQFF.

There are a few counts of this clonotype. The rearrangement joins TRBV6-7 to TRBJ2-3; possibly TRBD1 for D (5 bases). Being an ORF, TRBV6-7 has a function that is uncertain. The CDR3 is 16 amino acids. V shed 3 bases and J shed 4 bases, with 17 bases lying between them. Written as DNA, the CDR3 is TGTGCCAGCAGTTATTTGGAGCGCAGGGCAGCAGATACGCAGTATTTT. Translation gives CASSYLERRAADTQYF.

This clonotype was recorded a few times. V gene TRBV2 combines with J gene TRBJ2-1; D is possibly TRBD2 (5 bases). The CDR3 length is 12 residues. Trimming removed 3 bases from V and 8 bases from J, with 8 bases in between. The germline CDR1 and CDR2 sequences are SNHLY and FYNNEI. This CDR3 reads CASSDPSYEQFF. CDR3 nucleotides: TGTGCCAGCAGTGATCCTAGCTATGAGCAGTTCTTC.